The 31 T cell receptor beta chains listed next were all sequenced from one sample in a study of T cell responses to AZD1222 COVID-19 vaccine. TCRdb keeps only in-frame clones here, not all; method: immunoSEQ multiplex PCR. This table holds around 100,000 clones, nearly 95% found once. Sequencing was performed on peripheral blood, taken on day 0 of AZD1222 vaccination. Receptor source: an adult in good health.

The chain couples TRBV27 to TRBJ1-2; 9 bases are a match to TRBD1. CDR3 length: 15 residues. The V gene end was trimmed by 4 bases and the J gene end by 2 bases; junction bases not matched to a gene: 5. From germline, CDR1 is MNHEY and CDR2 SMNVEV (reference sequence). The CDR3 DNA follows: TGTGCCAGCAGTTCGTCGGGACAGGGAAACTATGGCTACACCTTC. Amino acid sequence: CASSSSGQGNYGYTF.

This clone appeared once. The CDR3 bases are TGCAGCGTTGAAAACACAAACGGCGGGGAGCTGTTTTTT. The encoded protein is CSVENTNGGELFF. The chain links TRBV29-1 to TRBJ2-2, with D uncertain. The V end was cut by 2 bases, the J end by 7 bases, with 11 bases between. The CDR3 runs to 13 residues. Germline V gene lookup returns CDR1 SQVTM and CDR2 ANQGSEA.

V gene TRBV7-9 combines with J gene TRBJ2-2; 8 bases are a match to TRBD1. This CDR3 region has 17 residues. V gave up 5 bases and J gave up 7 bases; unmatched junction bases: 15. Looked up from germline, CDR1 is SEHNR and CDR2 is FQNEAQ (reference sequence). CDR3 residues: CASSTLPWTGIFGELFF. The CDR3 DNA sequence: TGTGCCAGCAGCACCCTCCCCTGGACAGGGATTTTCGGGGAGCTGTTTTTT.

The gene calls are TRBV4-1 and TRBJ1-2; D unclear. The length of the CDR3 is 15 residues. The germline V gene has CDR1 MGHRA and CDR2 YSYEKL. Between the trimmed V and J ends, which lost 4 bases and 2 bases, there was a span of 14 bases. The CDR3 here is CASSPDFRSNYGYTF. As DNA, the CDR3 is TGCGCCAGCAGCCCGGATTTCAGATCCAACTATGGCTACACCTTC.

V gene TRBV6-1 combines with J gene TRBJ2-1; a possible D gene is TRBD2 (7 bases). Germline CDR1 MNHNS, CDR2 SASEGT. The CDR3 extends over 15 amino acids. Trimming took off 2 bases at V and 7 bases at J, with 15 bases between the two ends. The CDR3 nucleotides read TGTGCCAGCAGTGAAAGACTTGGGAGGGGGAATGAGCAGTTCTTC. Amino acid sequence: CASSERLGRGNEQFF.

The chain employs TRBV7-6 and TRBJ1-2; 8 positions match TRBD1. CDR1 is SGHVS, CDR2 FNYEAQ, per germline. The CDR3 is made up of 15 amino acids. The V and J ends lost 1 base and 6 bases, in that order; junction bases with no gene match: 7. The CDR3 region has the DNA TGTGCCAGCAGCTTAGGGGGCAGGGGGCCGGATGGCTACACCTTC. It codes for CASSLGGRGPDGYTF.

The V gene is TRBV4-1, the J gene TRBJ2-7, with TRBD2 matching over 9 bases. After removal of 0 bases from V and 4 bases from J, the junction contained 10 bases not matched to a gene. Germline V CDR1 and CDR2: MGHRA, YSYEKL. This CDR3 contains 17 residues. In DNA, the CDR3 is TGCGCCAGCAGCCAAGATCGAGGGCCTAGCGGGAATTACGAGCAGTACTTC. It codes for CASSQDRGPSGNYEQYF.

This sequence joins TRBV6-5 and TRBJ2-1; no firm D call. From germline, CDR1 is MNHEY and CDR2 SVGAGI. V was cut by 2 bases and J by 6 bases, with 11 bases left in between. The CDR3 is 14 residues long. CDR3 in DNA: TGTGCCAGCAGTTACGACCCGTTGAGCAATGAGCAGTTCTTC. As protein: CASSYDPLSNEQFF.

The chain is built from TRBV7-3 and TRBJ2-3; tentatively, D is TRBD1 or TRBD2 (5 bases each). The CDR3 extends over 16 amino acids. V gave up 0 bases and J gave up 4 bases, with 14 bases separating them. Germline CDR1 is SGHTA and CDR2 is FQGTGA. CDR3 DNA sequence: TGTGCCAGCAGCTTAACGGGGGACGGTCGGTCAGATACGCAGTATTTT. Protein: CASSLTGDGRSDTQYF. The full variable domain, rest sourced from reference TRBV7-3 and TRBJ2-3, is GAGVSQTPSNKVTEKGKYVELRCDPISGHTALYWYRQSLGQGPEFLIYFQGTGAADDSGLPNDRFFAVRPEGSVSTLKIQRTERGDSAVYLCASSLTGDGRSDTQYFGPGTRLTVL.

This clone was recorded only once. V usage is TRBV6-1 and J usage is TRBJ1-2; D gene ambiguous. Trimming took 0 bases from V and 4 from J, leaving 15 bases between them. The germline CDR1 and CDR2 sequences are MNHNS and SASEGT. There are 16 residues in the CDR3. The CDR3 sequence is CASSEAPGSAGYGYTF. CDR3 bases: TGTGCCAGCAGTGAAGCTCCGGGCTCGGCAGGCTATGGCTACACCTTC.

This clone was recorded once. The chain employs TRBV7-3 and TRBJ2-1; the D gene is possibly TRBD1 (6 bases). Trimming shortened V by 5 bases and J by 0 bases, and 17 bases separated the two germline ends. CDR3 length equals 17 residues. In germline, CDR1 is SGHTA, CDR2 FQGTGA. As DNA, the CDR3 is TGTGCCAGCAGCCCACAACCTACAGGGAGCTCCTACAATGAGCAGTTCTTC. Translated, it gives CASSPQPTGSSYNEQFF.

The CDR3 DNA is TGTGCCAGCAGTTACCGGGCCTCTGTGAACACTGAAGCTTTCTTT. It codes for CASSYRASVNTEAFF. V gene TRBV27 combines with J gene TRBJ1-1; D is unresolved. Looked up from germline, CDR1 is MNHEY and CDR2 is SMNVEV (reference sequence). V was pared by 4 bases and J by 0 bases, with 12 bases between. The CDR3 sequence is 15 residues long.

CDR3 nucleotides: TGTGCCAGCAGTTTATTGGGTGGAGAGAAGATAGCTTTCTTT. Translation: CASSLLGGEKIAFF. V and J are TRBV27 and TRBJ1-1; no definite D call. With 1 base removed from V and 10 bases from J, the gap between germline ends came to 16 bases. Germline CDR1 reads MNHEY; CDR2 reads SMNVEV (reference sequence). The CDR3 covers 14 residues.

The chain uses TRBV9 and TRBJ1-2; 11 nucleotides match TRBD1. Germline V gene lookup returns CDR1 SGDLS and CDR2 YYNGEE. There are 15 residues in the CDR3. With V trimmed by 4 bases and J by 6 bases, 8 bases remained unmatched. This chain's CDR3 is CASSNPGQGVNGYTF. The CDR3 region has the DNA TGTGCCAGCAGCAACCCGGGACAGGGGGTCAATGGCTACACCTTC.

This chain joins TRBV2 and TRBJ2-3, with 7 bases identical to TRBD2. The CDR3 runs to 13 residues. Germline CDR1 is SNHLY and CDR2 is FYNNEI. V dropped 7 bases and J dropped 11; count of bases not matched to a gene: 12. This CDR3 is CASMVGWLAEQYF. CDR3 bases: TGTGCCAGCATGGTGGGATGGCTAGCGGAGCAGTATTTT.

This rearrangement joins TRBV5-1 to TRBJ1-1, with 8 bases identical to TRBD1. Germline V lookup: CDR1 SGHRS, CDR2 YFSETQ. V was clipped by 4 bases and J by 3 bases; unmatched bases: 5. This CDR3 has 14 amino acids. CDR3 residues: CASSDQGADTEAFF. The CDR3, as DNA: TGCGCCAGCAGCGATCAGGGGGCGGACACTGAAGCTTTCTTT.

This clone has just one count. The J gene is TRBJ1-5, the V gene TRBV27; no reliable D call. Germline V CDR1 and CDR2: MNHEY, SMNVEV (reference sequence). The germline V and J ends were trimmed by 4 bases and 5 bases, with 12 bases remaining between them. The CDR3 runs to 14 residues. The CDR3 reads CASSYYGPHQPQHF. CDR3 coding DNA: TGTGCCAGCAGTTATTACGGACCCCATCAGCCCCAGCATTTT.

CDR3 in amino acids: CASSNGGGSEQYF. In DNA, the CDR3 is TGCGCCAGCAGTAATGGGGGAGGTAGCGAGCAGTACTTC. The chain couples TRBV10-2 to TRBJ2-7; D might be TRBD2 (6 bases). Trimming removed 5 bases at V and 6 bases at J, with 14 bases between. This CDR3 has 13 amino acids. The V gene's germline CDR1 is WSHSY and CDR2 SAAADI.

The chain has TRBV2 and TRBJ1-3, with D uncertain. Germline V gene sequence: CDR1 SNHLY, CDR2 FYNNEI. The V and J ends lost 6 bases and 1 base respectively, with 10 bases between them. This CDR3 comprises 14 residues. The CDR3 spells CASRPAHSGNTIYF. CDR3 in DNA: TGTGCCAGCAGACCCGCCCATTCTGGAAACACCATATATTTT.

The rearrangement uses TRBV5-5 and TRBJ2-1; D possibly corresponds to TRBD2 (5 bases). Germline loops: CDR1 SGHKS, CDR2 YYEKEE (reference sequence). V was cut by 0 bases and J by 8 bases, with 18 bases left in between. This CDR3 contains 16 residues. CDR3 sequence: CASSLGTSFIVDEQFF. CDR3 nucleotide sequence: TGTGCCAGCAGCTTGGGTACTAGTTTTATCGTCGATGAGCAGTTCTTC.

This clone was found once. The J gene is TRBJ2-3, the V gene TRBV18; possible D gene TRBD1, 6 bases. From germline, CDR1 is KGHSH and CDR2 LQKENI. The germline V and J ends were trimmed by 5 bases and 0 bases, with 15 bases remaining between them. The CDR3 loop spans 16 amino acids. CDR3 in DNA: TGTGCCAGCTCATCGAAGACAGGCCTTAGCACAGATACGCAGTATTTT. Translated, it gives CASSSKTGLSTDTQYF.

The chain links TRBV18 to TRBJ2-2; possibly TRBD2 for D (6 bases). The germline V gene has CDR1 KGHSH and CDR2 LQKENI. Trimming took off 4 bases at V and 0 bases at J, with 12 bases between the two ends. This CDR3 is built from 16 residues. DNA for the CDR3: TGTGCCAGCTCACTTCACGGGGGATCGAACACCGGGGAGCTGTTTTTT. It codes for CASSLHGGSNTGELFF.

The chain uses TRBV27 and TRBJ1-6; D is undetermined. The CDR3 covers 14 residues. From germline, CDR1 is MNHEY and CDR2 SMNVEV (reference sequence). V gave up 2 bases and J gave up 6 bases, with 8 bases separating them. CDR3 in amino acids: CASSLEGINSPLHF. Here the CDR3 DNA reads TGTGCCAGCAGTTTAGAGGGCATTAATTCACCCCTCCACTTT.

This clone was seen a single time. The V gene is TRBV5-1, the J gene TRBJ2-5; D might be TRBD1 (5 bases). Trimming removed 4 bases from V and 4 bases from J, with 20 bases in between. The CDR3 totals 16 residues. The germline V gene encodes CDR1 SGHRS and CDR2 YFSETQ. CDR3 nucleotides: TGCGCCAGCAGCAAGGACCTTCAGGGTGGGGTAGAGACCCAGTACTTC. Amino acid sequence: CASSKDLQGGVETQYF.

The CDR3 region has the DNA TGTGCCAGCAGCTTTAACTCACGGGAGACCCAGTACTTC. Translated, it gives CASSFNSRETQYF. The chain links TRBV11-3 to TRBJ2-5; the D is unclear. CDR3 length: 13 amino acids. Germline V gene lookup returns CDR1 SGHNT and CDR2 YENEEA. With 3 bases removed from V and 5 bases from J, the gap between germline ends came to 10 bases.

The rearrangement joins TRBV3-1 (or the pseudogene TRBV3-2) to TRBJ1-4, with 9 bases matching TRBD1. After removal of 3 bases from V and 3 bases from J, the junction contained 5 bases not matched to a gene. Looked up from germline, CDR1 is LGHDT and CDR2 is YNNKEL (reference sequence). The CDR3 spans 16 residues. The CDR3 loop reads CASSQGQGLANEKLFF. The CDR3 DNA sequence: TGTGCCAGCAGCCAGGGACAGGGATTGGCTAATGAAAAACTGTTTTTT.

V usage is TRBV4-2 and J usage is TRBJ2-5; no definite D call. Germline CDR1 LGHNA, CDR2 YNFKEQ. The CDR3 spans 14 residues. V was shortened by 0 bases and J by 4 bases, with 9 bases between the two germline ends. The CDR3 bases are TGTGCCAGCAGCCAAGACAGATCGGCAGAGACCCAGTACTTC. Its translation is CASSQDRSAETQYF.

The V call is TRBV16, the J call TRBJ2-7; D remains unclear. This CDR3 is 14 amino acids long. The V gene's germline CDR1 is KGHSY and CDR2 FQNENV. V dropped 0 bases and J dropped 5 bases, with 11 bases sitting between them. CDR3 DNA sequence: TGTGCCAGCAGCCAATCAGTAGGGATCAACGAGCAGTACTTC. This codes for CASSQSVGINEQYF.

DNA for the CDR3: TGTGCCAGCAGCCAAGACTACGAGCAGTACTTC. Translated: CASSQDYEQYF. The J gene is TRBJ2-7, the V gene TRBV3-1 (or the pseudogene TRBV3-2); D not certain. V was pared by 0 bases and J by 3 bases, with 0 bases between. CDR1 LGHDT and CDR2 YNNKEL come from the germline V gene (reference sequence). The CDR3 runs to 11 residues.

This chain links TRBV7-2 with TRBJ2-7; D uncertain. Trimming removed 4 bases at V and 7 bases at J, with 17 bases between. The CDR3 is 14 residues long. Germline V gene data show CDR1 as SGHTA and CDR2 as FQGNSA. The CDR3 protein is CASSSLVGMEEQYF. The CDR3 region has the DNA TGTGCCAGCAGCTCTCTGGTGGGAATGGAAGAGCAGTACTTC.

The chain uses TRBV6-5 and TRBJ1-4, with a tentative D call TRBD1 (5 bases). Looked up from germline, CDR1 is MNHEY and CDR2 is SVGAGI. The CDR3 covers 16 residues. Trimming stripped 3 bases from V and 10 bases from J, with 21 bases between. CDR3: CASSYGGATRTLKLFF. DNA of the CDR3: TGTGCCAGCAGTTATGGGGGAGCGACACGGACTCTAAAACTGTTTTTT.